Each of the 19 T cell receptor beta chains below was sequenced from the same sample in a study of monozygotic twins with cystic fibrosis. Profiling relied on immunoSEQ multiplex PCR, and the TCRdb table lists in-frame clones only, not all of them. The sample has around 30,000 clones; 90% are singletons. Material for sequencing was blood. The receptors stem from a girl aged 2 to 9 with cystic fibrosis.

This chain connects TRBV30 to TRBJ2-1; TRBD2 matches at 11 bases. J was trimmed by 2 bases and V by 6 bases; bases with no gene match: 6. Germline CDR1 reads GTSNPN; CDR2 reads SVGIG (reference sequence). The CDR3 contains 15 residues. The CDR3 protein is CACWTSGRAYNEQFF. The CDR3 DNA follows: TGTGCCTGTTGGACTAGCGGGCGGGCCTACAATGAGCAGTTCTTC.

V gene TRBV7-9 combines with J gene TRBJ1-6; 7 positions agree with TRBD1. From germline, CDR1 is SEHNR and CDR2 FQNEAQ (reference sequence). The CDR3 is 14 amino acids. V lost 5 bases and J lost 6; bases outside the gene matches: 4. CDR3 region: CASSHRDSNSPLHF. For the CDR3, the DNA is TGTGCCAGCAGCCACCGGGACAGTAATTCACCCCTCCACTTT.

The J gene is TRBJ2-7, the V gene TRBV5-6, with 11 bases matching TRBD2. With V trimmed by 5 bases and J by 5 bases, 6 bases remained unmatched. The CDR3 extends over 14 amino acids. Germline V gene data show CDR1 as SGHDT and CDR2 as YYEEEE. Here the CDR3 reads CASSLAGGPNEQYF. DNA for the CDR3: TGTGCCAGCAGTTTAGCGGGGGGGCCGAACGAGCAGTACTTC.

The chain couples TRBV30 to TRBJ1-3; D is ambiguous. The germline V and J ends were trimmed by 1 base and 10 bases, with 20 bases remaining between them. This CDR3 is built from 15 residues. The germline V gene has CDR1 GTSNPN and CDR2 SVGIG (reference sequence). Here the CDR3 reads CAWSDSYLVRRTIYF. CDR3 bases: TGTGCCTGGAGTGATTCTTATTTGGTCCGACGAACCATATATTTT.

V is TRBV13 and J is TRBJ1-2; 7 bases align to TRBD1. V was clipped by 5 bases and J by 3 bases; unmatched bases: 6. CDR3 length equals 14 residues. CDR1 and CDR2 from the germline V gene are PRHDT and FYEKMQ (reference sequence). The CDR3 coding sequence is TGTGCCAGCAGCCCCCGCCAGGGGGACTATGGCTACACCTTC. Amino acids: CASSPRQGDYGYTF.

This chain joins TRBV7-8 and TRBJ2-5; 7 nucleotides agree with TRBD2. Per the germline V gene, CDR1 is SGHVS and CDR2 is FQNEAQ. With 2 bases clipped from V and 5 bases from J, the junction kept 11 bases outside the gene matches. The CDR3 is made up of 16 amino acids. The CDR3 DNA reads TGTGCCAGCAGCTTAATCGGAGGGACCGGGGGGGAGACCCAGTACTTC. It codes for CASSLIGGTGGETQYF.

The count of this clone is one. The chain carries TRBV18 and TRBJ2-7, with 11 bases that match TRBD1. V dropped 6 bases and J dropped 7; count of bases not matched to a gene: 14. This CDR3 spans 16 amino acids. Per the germline V gene, CDR1 is KGHSH and CDR2 is LQKENI. In DNA, the CDR3 is TGTGCCAGCTCCCAAAATGTCGGACAGGGGGCTGAGGAGCAGTACTTC. The encoded protein is CASSQNVGQGAEEQYF.

This chain connects TRBV30 to TRBJ2-7; possible D gene TRBD2, 5 bases. Germline V gene data show CDR1 as GTSNPN and CDR2 as SVGIG (reference sequence). The CDR3 loop spans 14 amino acids. Deletions cut 8 bases from V and 0 bases from J, with 17 bases between. CDR3: CAASVGGSSYEQYF. CDR3 sequence (DNA): TGTGCCGCCTCAGTCGGAGGCAGCTCCTACGAGCAGTACTTC. Looking up the rest from reference TRBV30 and TRBJ2-7 gives the full variable domain: SQTIHQWPATLVQPVGSPLSLECTVEGTSNPNLYWYRQAAGRGLQLLFYSVGIGQISSEVPQNLSASRPQDRQFILSSKKLLLSDSGFYLCAASVGGSSYEQYFGPGTRLTVT.

V gene TRBV5-5 combines with J gene TRBJ1-2; D is possibly TRBD1 (5 bases). The CDR3 loop spans 14 amino acids. Trimming pared 4 bases from V and 5 bases from J, leaving 15 bases between. Germline V lookup: CDR1 SGHKS, CDR2 YYEKEE (reference sequence). CDR3 in amino acids: CASSHFRDLYGYTF. The CDR3 DNA is TGTGCCAGCAGCCATTTCAGGGATCTGTATGGCTACACCTTC.

The chain recombines TRBV30 with TRBJ1-1; 8 bases align to TRBD1. Germline V gene sequence: CDR1 GTSNPN, CDR2 SVGIG (reference sequence). The ends lost 1 base at V and 4 bases at J; junction bases unmatched: 2. The length of the CDR3 is 13 residues. CDR3 protein: CAWSAGGPTEAFF. CDR3 bases: TGTGCCTGGAGTGCAGGGGGCCCCACTGAAGCTTTCTTT.

V is TRBV4-3 and J is TRBJ2-7, with 10 bases identical to TRBD2. There are 13 residues in the CDR3. The ends lost 4 bases at V and 7 bases at J; junction bases unmatched: 4. Germline V gene sequence: CDR1 LGHNA, CDR2 YSLEER. CDR3 amino acids: CASSRGLAEEQYF. CDR3 bases: TGCGCCAGCAGCCGCGGACTAGCGGAAGAGCAGTACTTC.

The chain recombines TRBV13 with TRBJ1-6; D call uncertain. CDR3 length equals 12 residues. V dropped 0 bases and J dropped 9 bases, with 3 bases sitting between them. Germline V CDR1 and CDR2: PRHDT, FYEKMQ (reference sequence). Here the CDR3 reads CASSLGLSPLHF. In nucleotides, the CDR3 is TGTGCCAGCAGCTTAGGGCTTTCACCCCTCCACTTT.

V is TRBV7-2 and J is TRBJ2-5; 12 positions match TRBD2. From germline, CDR1 is SGHTA and CDR2 FQGNSA. The CDR3 is 16 residues long. The junction had 9 bases not matched to a gene; V was cut back by 4 bases and J by 6 bases. CDR3 nucleotide sequence: TGTGCCAGCAGCTCAGAACTAGCGGGGGGAGTGAAGACCCAGTACTTC. This encodes CASSSELAGGVKTQYF.

The rearrangement links TRBV4-2 to TRBJ2-7; 16 bases match TRBD2. Germline lookup yields CDR1 LGHNA and CDR2 YNFKEQ. With 4 bases clipped from V and 2 bases from J, the junction kept 2 bases outside the gene matches. The CDR3 has 16 residues. The CDR3 DNA is TGTGCCAGCAGCCGCGGGACTAGCGGGGGGGCCTACGAGCAGTACTTC. Its translation is CASSRGTSGGAYEQYF.

The V and J genes are TRBV18 and TRBJ2-2, with D possibly being TRBD2 (5 bases). With 1 base removed from V and 2 bases from J, the gap between germline ends came to 5 bases. The CDR3 sequence is 14 residues long. Germline CDR1 is KGHSH and CDR2 is LQKENI. CDR3 in DNA: TGTGCCAGCTCACCACGGACTAACACCGGGGAGCTGTTTTTT. Translating it yields CASSPRTNTGELFF.

The CDR3 nucleotides read TGTGCCACCACGGACGGAGGCGCCTACGAGCAGTACTTC. The encoded protein is CATTDGGAYEQYF. V and J are TRBV2 and TRBJ2-7, with D possibly TRBD2 on 5 matching bases. The germline CDR1 and CDR2 sequences are SNHLY and FYNNEI. CDR3 length: 13 amino acids. The germline V and J ends were trimmed by 10 bases and 2 bases, with 15 bases remaining between them.

This chain joins TRBV5-1 and TRBJ2-1, with D possibly TRBD2 on 7 matching bases. Germline CDR1 and CDR2: SGHRS and YFSETQ. Between the trimmed V and J ends, which lost 4 bases and 1 base, there was a span of 21 bases. The CDR3 loop spans 18 amino acids. Here the CDR3 reads CASSPGGGGLNSYNEQFF. CDR3 nucleotide sequence: TGCGCCAGCAGCCCTGGAGGGGGGGGACTGAATTCCTACAATGAGCAGTTCTTC.

This chain uses TRBV15 with TRBJ1-6; 9 bases line up with TRBD1. Per the germline V gene, CDR1 is LNHNV and CDR2 is YYDKDF (reference sequence). The CDR3 is 15 residues long. J lost 6 bases, V lost 3 bases, and 3 bases had no gene match. The CDR3 reads CATSRDRGGNSPLHF. CDR3 nucleotide sequence: TGTGCCACCAGCAGGGACAGGGGCGGTAATTCACCCCTCCACTTT. Full variable domain (missing parts from reference TRBV15 and TRBJ1-6): DAMVIQNPRYQVTQFGKPVTLSCSQTLNHNVMYWYQQKSSQAPKLLFHYYDKDFNNEADTPDNFQSRRPNTSFCFLDIRSPGLGDTAMYLCATSRDRGGNSPLHFGNGTRLTVT.

The CDR3 region has the DNA TGTGCCAGCAGCCTAGGCCACAAAACCTACGAGCAGTACTTC. Its protein is CASSLGHKTYEQYF. V and J are TRBV14 and TRBJ2-7; no reliable D call. With 4 bases removed from V and 2 bases from J, the gap between germline ends came to 12 bases. Per germline, CDR1 SGHDN and CDR2 FVKESK. The CDR3 is 14 residues long.